The 5 T cell receptor beta chains below were found in one sample sequenced in a study of blood T cell repertoires in COVID-19. Assay used: immunoSEQ multiplex PCR; TCRdb lists only in-frame clones, some missing. The table has tens of thousands of clones, about nine tenths seen once. The sequenced sample was peripheral blood. The receptors shown here come from a human donor in a cohort sampled during active COVID-19.

The gene calls are TRBV11-2 and TRBJ1-4; D gene ambiguous. With 3 bases removed from V and 4 bases from J, the gap between germline ends came to 12 bases. CDR1 is SGHAT and CDR2 is FQNNGV in the germline V gene. The CDR3 covers 15 residues. For the CDR3, the DNA is TGTGCCAGCAGCTTCCCGGGCGGGTTTAATGAAAAACTGTTTTTT. As protein: CASSFPGGFNEKLFF.

V usage is TRBV4-3 and J usage is TRBJ2-1, with a tentative D call TRBD1 (6 bases). Germline loops: CDR1 LGHNA, CDR2 YSLEER. This CDR3 spans 13 amino acids. V dropped 3 bases and J dropped 7 bases, with 10 bases sitting between them. The chain's CDR3 is CASSQATGNEQFF. The CDR3 nucleotides are TGCGCCAGCAGCCAGGCCACAGGGAATGAGCAGTTCTTC.

V usage is TRBV2 and J usage is TRBJ2-1; 14 nucleotides agree with TRBD2. The CDR3 extends over 16 amino acids. Germline CDR1 is SNHLY and CDR2 is FYNNEI. V shed 6 bases, J shed 6 bases, and the junction held 7 bases outside the gene matches. The DNA of the CDR3 is TGTGCCAGCAGATTGACTAGCGGGGGGGTTCGCAATGAGCAGTTCTTC. This encodes CASRLTSGGVRNEQFF.

The chain has TRBV6-5 and TRBJ2-3, with TRBD1 matching 9 bases. Looked up from germline, CDR1 is MNHEY and CDR2 is SVGAGI. CDR3 length: 16 residues. V was pared by 2 bases and J by 2 bases, with 5 bases of the junction left unmatched. In nucleotides, the CDR3 is TGTGCCAGCAGTTACACCGGGACAGGGCCCACAGATACGCAGTATTTT. Residues: CASSYTGTGPTDTQYF.

The chain recombines TRBV5-1 with TRBJ2-5; 10 bases agree with TRBD2. The V segment lost 4 bases and the J segment 14 bases; nucleotides outside the gene matches: 14. This CDR3 spans 14 amino acids. Germline CDR1 reads SGHRS; CDR2 reads YFSETQ. The chain's CDR3 is CASSLGKAGGPSYF. Written as DNA, the CDR3 is TGCGCCAGCAGCCTGGGAAAAGCGGGAGGGCCGAGTTACTTC.